The 27 T cell receptor beta chains presented below share a single source sample, sequenced in a study of graft-versus-host responses after intestinal transplantation. Intraepithelial and lamina propria lymphocytes were freed from processed graft tissue. The table came from immunoSEQ multiplex PCR; TCRdb's copy has only in-frame clones and leaves some out. The table includes roughly 20,000 clones, 65% to 85% detected once. Specimen: ileum tissue, collected about 3 weeks after intestinal transplant. Receptor source: a human patient who received an intestinal transplant, so some T cells may come from the graft donor.

The rearrangement uses TRBV7-9 and TRBJ2-7, with 7 bases identical to TRBD2. The CDR3 runs 15 residues. CDR1 and CDR2 from the germline V gene are SEHNR and FQNEAQ (reference sequence). V was clipped by 0 bases and J by 3 bases; unmatched bases: 5. The CDR3 region has the DNA TGTGCCAGCAGCTTAGCTCTAGCGGTTGACTACGAGCAGTACTTC. It translates to CASSLALAVDYEQYF.

This clone has a single count. This rearrangement joins TRBV2 to TRBJ2-1, with 14 bases aligning to TRBD2. With 6 bases clipped from V and 2 bases from J, the junction kept 3 bases outside the gene matches. The CDR3 runs 16 residues. Germline lookup yields CDR1 SNHLY and CDR2 FYNNEI. DNA for the CDR3: TGTGCCAGCAGGGGGACTAGCGGGAGTACCTACAATGAGCAGTTCTTC. Amino acid sequence: CASRGTSGSTYNEQFF.

CDR3: CASSRGTGGFAEAFF. The DNA of the CDR3 is TGTGCCAGCAGCAGGGGGACAGGGGGGTTCGCTGAAGCTTTCTTT. The chain carries TRBV9 and TRBJ1-1, with 11 positions matching TRBD1. The junction had 8 bases not matched to a gene; V was cut back by 4 bases and J by 6 bases. The CDR3 spans 15 residues. CDR1 and CDR2 (germline): SGDLS, YYNGEE.

V gene TRBV5-1 combines with J gene TRBJ1-6; D is uncertain. The ends were cut back, 5 bases at V and 3 bases at J, with 15 bases in the middle. Germline V CDR1 and CDR2: SGHRS, YFSETQ. The CDR3 length is 16 residues. CDR3 nucleotide sequence: TGCGCCAGCAGTTTGTCGCCGGGAGGCTATAATTCACCCCTCCACTTT. Its translation: CASSLSPGGYNSPLHF. Complete variable domain (other parts from reference TRBV5-1 and TRBJ1-6): KAGVTQTPRYLIKTRGQQVTLSCSPISGHRSVSWYQQTPGQGLQFLFEYFSETQRNKGNFPGRFSGRQFSNSRSEMNVSTLELGDSALYLCASSLSPGGYNSPLHFGNGTRLTVT.

The V and J genes are TRBV4-1 and TRBJ1-2; possibly TRBD1 for D (6 bases). CDR1 and CDR2 from the germline V gene are MGHRA and YSYEKL. The CDR3 runs to 15 residues. V was pared by 3 bases and J by 4 bases, with 15 bases between. The DNA for the CDR3 is TGCGCCAGCAGCCAGACCCAAGGGGGACCCTATGGCTACACCTTC. Its translation is CASSQTQGGPYGYTF.

J is TRBJ2-1 and V is TRBV7-9, with 8 bases fitting TRBD1. This CDR3 comprises 14 residues. From germline, CDR1 is SEHNR and CDR2 FQNEAQ (reference sequence). V shed 7 bases and J 5 bases; nucleotides not matched to a gene: 7. The CDR3 DNA reads TGTGCCAGCACCGGGACAGGTAGGAACAATGAGCAGTTCTTC. Protein: CASTGTGRNNEQFF.

This clone showed up just a few times. V is TRBV25-1 and J is TRBJ1-1; TRBD1 agrees at 9 bases. Germline V gene lookup returns CDR1 MGHDK and CDR2 SYGVNS. With 3 bases clipped from V and 3 bases from J, the junction kept 2 bases outside the gene matches. This CDR3 contains 14 residues. The CDR3 sequence is CASSEGQGYTEAFF. The CDR3 bases are TGTGCCAGCAGTGAGGGACAGGGCTACACTGAAGCTTTCTTT.

The chain joins TRBV5-1 to TRBJ1-2, with TRBD1 matching over 9 bases. The CDR3 covers 15 residues. The J segment lost 2 bases and the V segment lost 3 bases, leaving 5 bases of the junction unmatched. Per the germline V gene, CDR1 is SGHRS and CDR2 is YFSETQ. The CDR3 nucleotides are TGCGCCAGCAGCTCTACAGGGGGCGGGAACTATGGCTACACCTTC. It specifies CASSSTGGGNYGYTF.

This clone was recorded a few times. The chain combines TRBV6-5 with TRBJ2-7, with D maybe TRBD2 (6 bases). Germline-derived CDR1 and CDR2 are MNHEY and SVGAGI. Trimming left V 4 bases short and J 4 bases short, with 14 bases between. This CDR3 comprises 14 residues. The CDR3 loop is CASSSFGSGYEQYF. For the CDR3, the DNA is TGTGCCAGCAGTTCATTCGGGAGTGGTTACGAGCAGTACTTC.

The gene calls are TRBV19 and TRBJ2-1; 9 bases are shared with TRBD1. The germline gives CDR1 LNHDA, CDR2 SQIVND (reference sequence). V shed 6 bases and J 1 base; nucleotides not matched to a gene: 4. The CDR3 has 15 residues. DNA of the CDR3: TGTGCCAGTAGCTGGGGACAGGGTTCCTACAATGAGCAGTTCTTC. Translated: CASSWGQGSYNEQFF.

The chain employs TRBV6-1 and TRBJ1-2; 8 nucleotides line up with TRBD1. The V and J ends lost 5 bases and 7 bases, in that order; junction bases with no gene match: 6. Germline CDR1 MNHNS, CDR2 SASEGT. This CDR3 comprises 13 residues. Here the CDR3 DNA reads TGTGCCAGCAGTCCGACAGGGGTCTCTGGCTACACCTTC. Translated: CASSPTGVSGYTF.

This chain uses TRBV4-1 with TRBJ1-2; 10 bases map to TRBD1. Germline CDR1 MGHRA, CDR2 YSYEKL. The CDR3 has 14 amino acids. Trimming removed 1 base from V and 7 bases from J; junction bases left unmatched: 3. The CDR3: CASSQGTGGAGYTF. CDR3 sequence (DNA): TGCGCCAGCAGCCAAGGGACAGGGGGTGCTGGCTACACCTTC.

The chain combines TRBV6-5 with TRBJ2-7; TRBD2 matches 11 bases. The germline V gene has CDR1 MNHEY and CDR2 SVGAGI. The length of the CDR3 is 14 residues. The trim removed 5 bases at V and 2 bases at J, leaving 2 bases unmatched. CDR3 nucleotide sequence: TGTGCCAGCAGTCCACTAGCGGGGGCCTACGAGCAGTACTTC. Its protein is CASSPLAGAYEQYF.

The rearrangement links TRBV9 to TRBJ1-1; D ambiguous. This CDR3 region has 14 residues. Trimming pared 0 bases from V and 3 bases from J, leaving 9 bases between. The germline gives CDR1 SGDLS, CDR2 YYNGEE. The CDR3 coding sequence is TGTGCCAGCAGCGTAGATGCAGATTACACTGAAGCTTTCTTT. This translates into CASSVDADYTEAFF.

The chain links TRBV5-6 to TRBJ2-1; 11 bases are a match to TRBD2. Germline V CDR1 and CDR2: SGHDT, YYEEEE. The V segment lost 3 bases and the J segment 8 bases; nucleotides outside the gene matches: 7. CDR3 length: 15 residues. Here the CDR3 reads CASSYSGTSGYEQFF. CDR3 sequence (DNA): TGTGCCAGCAGCTACTCCGGGACTAGCGGCTATGAGCAGTTCTTC.

The V gene is TRBV4-1, the J gene TRBJ2-7; 10 bases agree with TRBD2. The CDR3 is 15 amino acids. Germline-derived CDR1 and CDR2 are MGHRA and YSYEKL. V lost 0 bases, J lost 1 base, and 0 bases stayed unmatched. CDR3 bases: TGCGCCAGCAGCCAAGAACTAGCGGGGTCCTACGAGCAGTACTTC. Its translation: CASSQELAGSYEQYF.

This clone was seen once. The chain couples TRBV6-5 to TRBJ1-1; a possible D gene is TRBD1 (5 bases). V was clipped by 10 bases and J by 3 bases, with 15 bases between them. Germline CDR1 and CDR2: MNHEY and SVGAGI. CDR3 length equals 13 residues. The chain's CDR3 is CATTGQGDTEAFF. The CDR3, as DNA: TGTGCCACCACCGGGCAGGGCGACACTGAAGCTTTCTTT.

The chain links TRBV6-1 to TRBJ2-7, with D perhaps matching TRBD1 (6 bases). CDR3 length: 15 amino acids. Germline-derived CDR1 and CDR2 are MNHNS and SASEGT. With 1 base removed from V and 0 bases from J, the gap between germline ends came to 10 bases. The CDR3 region is CASSEVGTPSYEQYF. CDR3 nucleotides: TGTGCCAGCAGTGAAGTCGGGACACCCTCCTACGAGCAGTACTTC.

This chain connects TRBV9 to TRBJ2-1; unclear D gene. Looked up from germline, CDR1 is SGDLS and CDR2 is YYNGEE. The V end was cut by 4 bases, the J end by 6 bases, with 5 bases between. The CDR3 spans 11 residues. The CDR3 reads CASSYTNEQFF. In nucleotides, the CDR3 is TGTGCCAGCAGCTACACCAATGAGCAGTTCTTC.

This chain uses TRBV29-1 with TRBJ1-1, with D unresolved. Trimming shortened V by 3 bases and J by 1 base, and 3 bases separated the two germline ends. The CDR3 sequence is 11 residues long. The V gene's germline CDR1 is SQVTM and CDR2 ANQGSEA. The CDR3 coding sequence is TGCAGCGTTGAGGCGAACACTGAAGCTTTCTTT. It encodes CSVEANTEAFF.

This clone came up once. V and J are TRBV6-5 and TRBJ2-3; D may be TRBD1 (5 bases). This CDR3 is built from 14 residues. The V gene lost 2 bases and the J gene lost 0 bases, with 6 bases spanning the gap. CDR1 and CDR2 from the germline V gene are MNHEY and SVGAGI. The CDR3 is CASSYGASTDTQYF. The CDR3 DNA follows: TGTGCCAGCAGTTACGGGGCTAGCACAGATACGCAGTATTTT.

In its sample, this clone was seen once. The chain combines TRBV14 with TRBJ2-1, with a tentative D call TRBD1 (5 bases). The germline V gene has CDR1 SGHDN and CDR2 FVKESK. The CDR3 consists of 15 residues. The ends were cut back, 3 bases at V and 2 bases at J, with 11 bases in the middle. In nucleotides, the CDR3 is TGTGCCAGCAGCCAGTTGGCAGGGCCCTACAATGAGCAGTTCTTC. Amino acid sequence: CASSQLAGPYNEQFF.

This chain links TRBV7-9 with TRBJ1-1, with 8 bases that match TRBD1. V lost 1 base, J lost 0 bases, and 7 bases stayed unmatched. Germline CDR1 SEHNR, CDR2 FQNEAQ (reference sequence). The CDR3 runs to 17 residues. CDR3 residues: CASSLEWTGFMNTEAFF. The CDR3 DNA follows: TGTGCCAGCAGCTTAGAGTGGACAGGGTTTATGAACACTGAAGCTTTCTTT.

The chain carries TRBV5-1 and TRBJ2-6, with TRBD1 as a possible D gene (6 bases). CDR1 SGHRS and CDR2 YFSETQ come from the germline V gene. Deletions cut 4 bases from V and 3 bases from J, with 11 bases between. CDR3 length: 15 amino acids. The CDR3 here is CASSPQGYGANVLTF. CDR3 bases: TGCGCCAGCAGCCCGCAGGGGTATGGGGCCAACGTCCTGACTTTC. The variable domain in full, with the rest retrieved from reference TRBV5-1 and TRBJ2-6, is KAGVTQTPRYLIKTRGQQVTLSCSPISGHRSVSWYQQTPGQGLQFLFEYFSETQRNKGNFPGRFSGRQFSNSRSEMNVSTLELGDSALYLCASSPQGYGANVLTFGAGSRLTVL.

The gene calls are TRBV9 and TRBJ2-7; D not resolved. The CDR3 is 14 amino acids. V was clipped by 0 bases and J by 4 bases, with 11 bases between them. Germline-derived CDR1 and CDR2 are SGDLS and YYNGEE. The CDR3 spells CASSVGSRTYEQYF. In DNA, the CDR3 is TGTGCCAGCAGCGTAGGATCCAGAACGTACGAGCAGTACTTC.

This chain joins TRBV15 and TRBJ2-6, with D maybe TRBD1 (6 bases). V lost 0 bases to trimming and J lost 0 bases, with 12 bases between them. The germline gives CDR1 LNHNV, CDR2 YYDKDF (reference sequence). This CDR3 is 18 amino acids long. CDR3 in amino acids: CATSREGTRSSGANVLTF. CDR3 nucleotide sequence: TGTGCCACCAGCAGAGAAGGGACACGGAGCTCTGGGGCCAACGTCCTGACTTTC.

The rearrangement uses TRBV28 and TRBJ1-2, with D possibly matching TRBD1 (6 bases). V dropped 1 base and J dropped 5 bases, with 11 bases sitting between them. The CDR3 consists of 14 residues. Per the germline V gene, CDR1 is MDHEN and CDR2 is SYDVKM. In DNA, the CDR3 is TGTGCCAGCAGTTTATTCGGGACAAAATATGGCTACACCTTC. This translates into CASSLFGTKYGYTF.